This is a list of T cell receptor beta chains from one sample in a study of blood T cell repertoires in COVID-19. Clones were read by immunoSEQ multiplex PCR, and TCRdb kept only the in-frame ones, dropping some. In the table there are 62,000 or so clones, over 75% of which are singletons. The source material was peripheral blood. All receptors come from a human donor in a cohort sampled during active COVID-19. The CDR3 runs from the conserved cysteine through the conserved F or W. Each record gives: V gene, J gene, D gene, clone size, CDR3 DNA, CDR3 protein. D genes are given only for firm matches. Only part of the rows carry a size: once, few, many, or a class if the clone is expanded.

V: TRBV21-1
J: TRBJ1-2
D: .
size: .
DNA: TGTGCCAGCACCTCAACGTCGGAGAGCAATGGCTACACCTTC
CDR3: CASTSTSESNGYTF

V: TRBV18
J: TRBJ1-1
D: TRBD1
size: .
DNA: TGTGCCAGCTCTCCCGACAGGGGGCGGGAGACTGAAGCTTTCTTT
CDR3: CASSPDRGRETEAFF

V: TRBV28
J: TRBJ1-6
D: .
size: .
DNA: TGTGCCAGCACGGCCAGGGCCTATAATTCACCCCTCCACTTT
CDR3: CASTARAYNSPLHF

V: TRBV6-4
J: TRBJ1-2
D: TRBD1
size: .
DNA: TGTGCCAGCAGTGAGACAGGGGGTAGGTATGGCTACACCTTC
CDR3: CASSETGGRYGYTF

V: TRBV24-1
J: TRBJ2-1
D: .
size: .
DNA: TGTGCCACCAGTGATGCCCCCGGCTACAATGAGCAGTTCTTC
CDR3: CATSDAPGYNEQFF

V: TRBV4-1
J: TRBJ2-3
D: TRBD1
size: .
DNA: TGCGCCAGCAGCCTCCTCCCGACAGGGACCAGCACAGATACGCAGTATTTT
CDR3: CASSLLPTGTSTDTQYF

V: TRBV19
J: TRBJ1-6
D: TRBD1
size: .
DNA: TGTGCCAGTAGAACATCCGACAGGGGAGCGTCTTCACCCCTCCACTTT
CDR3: CASRTSDRGASSPLHF

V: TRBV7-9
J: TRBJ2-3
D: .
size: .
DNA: TGTGCCAGCAGCACAAGCACAGATACGCAGTATTTT
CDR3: CASSTSTDTQYF

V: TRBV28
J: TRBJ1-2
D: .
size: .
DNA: TGTGCCAGCAGTTTTGGGGGGAGCACTAACTATGGCTACACCTTC
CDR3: CASSFGGSTNYGYTF

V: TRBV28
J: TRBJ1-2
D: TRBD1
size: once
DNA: TGTGCCAGCAGATTGACAGGGAACTATGGCTACACCTTC
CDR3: CASRLTGNYGYTF

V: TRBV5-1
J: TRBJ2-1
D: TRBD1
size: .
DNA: TGCGCCAGCAGCCAGGGACAGGGTTCCTACAATGAGCAGTTCTTC
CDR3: CASSQGQGSYNEQFF

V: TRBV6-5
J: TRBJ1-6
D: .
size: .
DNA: TGTGCCAGCAGTCGCCCAGGGGAGAATTCACCCCTCCACTTT
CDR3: CASSRPGENSPLHF

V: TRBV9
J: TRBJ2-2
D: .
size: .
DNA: TGTGCCAGCAGCTCGGGGAACACCGGGGAGCTGTTTTTT
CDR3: CASSSGNTGELFF

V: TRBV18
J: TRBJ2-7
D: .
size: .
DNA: TGTGCCAGCTCACCGCGGACGGAGGGATACGAGCAGTACTTC
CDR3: CASSPRTEGYEQYF

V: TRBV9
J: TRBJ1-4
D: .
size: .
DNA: TGTGCCAGCAGCGTGTCTCCCACCTGGGGCGGAAAACTGTTTTTT
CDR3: CASSVSPTWGGKLFF

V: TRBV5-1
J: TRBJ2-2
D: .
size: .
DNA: TGCGCCAGCCAGACACCCGCGAACACCGGGGAGCTGTTTTTT
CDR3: CASQTPANTGELFF

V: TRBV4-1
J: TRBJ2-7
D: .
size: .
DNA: TGCGCCAGCAGCCAAGTACAGGACAGTGGGTACGAGCAGTACTTC
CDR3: CASSQVQDSGYEQYF

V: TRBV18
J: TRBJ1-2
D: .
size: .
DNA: TGTGCCAGCTCACCATCGAGTGCTGGTGCCTACACCTTC
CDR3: CASSPSSAGAYTF

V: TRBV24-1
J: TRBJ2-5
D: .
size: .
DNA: TGTGCCACCAGTGATTTTAACAGCCGGACCCAGTACTTC
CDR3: CATSDFNSRTQYF

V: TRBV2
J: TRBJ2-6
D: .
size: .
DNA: TGTGCCAGCAGTGAATACTCTGGGGCCAACGTCCTGACTTTC
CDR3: CASSEYSGANVLTF

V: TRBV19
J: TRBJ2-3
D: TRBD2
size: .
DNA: TGTGCCAGTTCGACTGGGCTAGCGGTAAACACAGATACGCAGTATTTT
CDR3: CASSTGLAVNTDTQYF

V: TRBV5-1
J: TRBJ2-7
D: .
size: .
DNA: TGCGCCAGCAGCTTGGTCGGTTTTTCCTACGAGCAGTACTTC
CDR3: CASSLVGFSYEQYF

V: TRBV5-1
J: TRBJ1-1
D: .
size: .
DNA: TGCGCCAGCAGCTTGGCAGGAAACACTGAAGCTTTCTTT
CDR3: CASSLAGNTEAFF

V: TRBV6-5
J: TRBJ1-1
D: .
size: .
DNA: TGTGCCAGCAGGACAAGAGGAGGGAACACTGAAGCTTTCTTT
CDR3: CASRTRGGNTEAFF

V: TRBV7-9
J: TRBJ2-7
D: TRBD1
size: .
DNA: TGTGCCAGCAGCTTAGCCCTAAGGACAGGTTCGGACGAGCAGTACTTC
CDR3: CASSLALRTGSDEQYF

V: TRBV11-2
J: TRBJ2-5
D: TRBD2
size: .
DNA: TGTGCCAGCAGCTTTTTCGTGGGGTCGGGAGGGCAAGAGACCCAGTACTTC
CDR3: CASSFFVGSGGQETQYF

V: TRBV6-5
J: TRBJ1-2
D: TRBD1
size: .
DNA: TGTGCCAGCAGTTACAGGGACAGGGTCTATGGCTACACCTTC
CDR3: CASSYRDRVYGYTF

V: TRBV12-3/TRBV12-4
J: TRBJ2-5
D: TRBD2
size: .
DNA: TGTGCCAGCACCTTAAGGGAGGGAGAGACCCAGTACTTC
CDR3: CASTLREGETQYF

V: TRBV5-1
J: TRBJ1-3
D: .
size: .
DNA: TGCGCCAGCAGCTTGGTGGGGAGGGAGCAGTTCGGCTCTGGAAACACCATATATTTT
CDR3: CASSLVGREQFGSGNTIYF

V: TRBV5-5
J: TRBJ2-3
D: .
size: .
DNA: TGTGCCAGCAGCTTGGTGGGGGCCACAGATACGCAGTATTTT
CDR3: CASSLVGATDTQYF

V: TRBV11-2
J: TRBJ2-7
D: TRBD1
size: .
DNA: TGTGCCAGCAGCTTCGGACAGGGCAACGAGCAGTACTTC
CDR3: CASSFGQGNEQYF

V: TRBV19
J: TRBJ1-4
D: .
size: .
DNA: TGTGCCAGTAGTACTATAACTAGCGAGGCGGAAAAACTGTTTTTT
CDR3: CASSTITSEAEKLFF

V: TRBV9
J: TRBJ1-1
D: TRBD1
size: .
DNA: TGTGCCAGCAGCGTAGGAACAGGGGAGCAGTGGAACACTGAAGCTTTCTTT
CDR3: CASSVGTGEQWNTEAFF